This T cell receptor (beta chain) is from a study of blood T cell repertoires in COVID-19. Whole-study context: Sample material is recorded as cDNA or gDNA derived from T cells, B-cell-depleted T cells, or PBMCs.

This clone has only one observation. Per the authors' pipeline: Researchers report that nucleated cell counts were estimated from reference gene primer amplification. The repertoire was sequenced with immunoSEQ multiplex PCR; TCRdb's copy has only in-frame clones and lacks some. The V and J calls and clone size are taken from that table; D and trimming were inferred from the DNA. This repertoire shows tens of thousands of clones, 70% to 90% found once; its top ten account for 3.5%. The ends were cut back, 4 bases at V and 5 bases at J, with 12 bases in the middle. Germline CDR1 is SGHDT and CDR2 is YYEEEE. The CDR3 is 13 amino acids.

The sequencing sample was made of peripheral blood. The TCR comes from a middle-aged man with active COVID-19. This chain links TRBV5-6 with TRBJ1-1; D might be TRBD1 (5 bases). For the CDR3, the DNA is TGTGCCAGCAGCCGTGGGGGAGGGACTGAAGCTTTCTTT. This sequence encodes CASSRGGGTEAFF.